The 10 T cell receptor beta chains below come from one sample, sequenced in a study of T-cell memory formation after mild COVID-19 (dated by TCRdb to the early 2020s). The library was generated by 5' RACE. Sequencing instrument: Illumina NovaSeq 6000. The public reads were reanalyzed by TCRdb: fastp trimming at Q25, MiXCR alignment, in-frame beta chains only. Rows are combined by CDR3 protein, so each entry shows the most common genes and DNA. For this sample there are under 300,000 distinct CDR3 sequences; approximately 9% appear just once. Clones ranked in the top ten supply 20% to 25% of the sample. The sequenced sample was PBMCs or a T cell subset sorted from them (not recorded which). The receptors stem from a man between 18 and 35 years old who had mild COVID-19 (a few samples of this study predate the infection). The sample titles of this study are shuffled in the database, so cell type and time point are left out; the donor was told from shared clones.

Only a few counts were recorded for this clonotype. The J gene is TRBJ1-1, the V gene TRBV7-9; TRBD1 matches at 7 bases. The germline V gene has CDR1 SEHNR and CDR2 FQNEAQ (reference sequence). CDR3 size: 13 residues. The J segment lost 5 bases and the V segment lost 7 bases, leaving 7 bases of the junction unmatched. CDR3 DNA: TGTGCCAGCACCCCAGGGGGTCTTACTGAAGCTTTCTTT. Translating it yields CASTPGGLTEAFF.

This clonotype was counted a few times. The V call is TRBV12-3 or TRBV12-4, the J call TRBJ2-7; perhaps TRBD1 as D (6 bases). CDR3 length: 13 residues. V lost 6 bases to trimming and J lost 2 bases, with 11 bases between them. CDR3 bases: TGTGCCAGCAGCCCGGGACAACCCTACGAGCAGTACTTC. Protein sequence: CASSPGQPYEQYF.

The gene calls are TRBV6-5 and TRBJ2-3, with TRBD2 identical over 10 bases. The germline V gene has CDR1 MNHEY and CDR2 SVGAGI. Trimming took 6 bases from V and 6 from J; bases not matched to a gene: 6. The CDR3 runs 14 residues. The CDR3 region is CASRRLSGGDTQYF. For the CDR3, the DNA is TGTGCCAGCAGACGACTTAGCGGGGGGGATACGCAGTATTTT.

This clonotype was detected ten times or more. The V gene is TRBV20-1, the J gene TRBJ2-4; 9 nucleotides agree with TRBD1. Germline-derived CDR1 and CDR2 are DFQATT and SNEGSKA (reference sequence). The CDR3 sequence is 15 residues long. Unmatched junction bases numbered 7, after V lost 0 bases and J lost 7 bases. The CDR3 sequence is CSARDWGQGMNIQYF. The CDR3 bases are TGCAGTGCTAGAGATTGGGGACAGGGTATGAACATTCAGTACTTC.

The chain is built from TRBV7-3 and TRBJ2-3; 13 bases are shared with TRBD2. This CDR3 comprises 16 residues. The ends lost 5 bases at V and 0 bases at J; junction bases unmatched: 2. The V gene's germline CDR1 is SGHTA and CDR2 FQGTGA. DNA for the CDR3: TGTGCCAGCAGCGAACTAGCGGGGGGGAGCACAGATACGCAGTATTTT. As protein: CASSELAGGSTDTQYF. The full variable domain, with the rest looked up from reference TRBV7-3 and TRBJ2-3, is GAGVSQTPSNKVTEKGKYVELRCDPISGHTALYWYRQSLGQGPEFLIYFQGTGAADDSGLPNDRFFAVRPEGSVSTLKIQRTERGDSAVYLCASSELAGGSTDTQYFGPGTRLTVL.

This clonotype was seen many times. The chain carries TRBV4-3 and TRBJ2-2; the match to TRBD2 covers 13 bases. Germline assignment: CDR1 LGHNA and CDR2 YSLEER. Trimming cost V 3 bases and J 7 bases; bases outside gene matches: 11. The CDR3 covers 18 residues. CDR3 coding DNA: TGCGCCAGCAGCCAGGAAACCGGGACTAGCGGGGAGGACGGGGAGCTGTTTTTT. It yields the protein CASSQETGTSGEDGELFF.

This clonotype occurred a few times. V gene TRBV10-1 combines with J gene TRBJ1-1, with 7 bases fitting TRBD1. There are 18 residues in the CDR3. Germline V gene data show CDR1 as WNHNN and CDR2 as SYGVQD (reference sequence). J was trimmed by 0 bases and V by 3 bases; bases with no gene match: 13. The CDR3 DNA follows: TGCGCCAGCAGTGAACTCCCCCTGACAGGGAGCCTGAACACTGAAGCTTTCTTT. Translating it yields CASSELPLTGSLNTEAFF.

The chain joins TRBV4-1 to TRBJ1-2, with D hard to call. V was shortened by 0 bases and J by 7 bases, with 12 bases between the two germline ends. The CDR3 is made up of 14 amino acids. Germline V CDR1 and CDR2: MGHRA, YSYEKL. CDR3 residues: CASSQENRVGGYTF. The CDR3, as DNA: TGCGCCAGCAGCCAAGAAAATCGGGTGGGTGGCTACACCTTC.

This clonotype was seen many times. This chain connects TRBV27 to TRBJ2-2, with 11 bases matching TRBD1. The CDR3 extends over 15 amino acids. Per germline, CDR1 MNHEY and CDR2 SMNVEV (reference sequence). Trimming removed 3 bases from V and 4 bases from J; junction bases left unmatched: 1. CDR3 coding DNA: TGTGCCAGCAGTTTCGGGACAGGGGGCACCGGGGAGCTGTTTTTT. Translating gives CASSFGTGGTGELFF.

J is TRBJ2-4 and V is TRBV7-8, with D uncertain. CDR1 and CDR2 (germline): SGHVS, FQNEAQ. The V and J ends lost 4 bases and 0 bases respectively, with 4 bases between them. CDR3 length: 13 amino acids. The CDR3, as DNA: TGTGCCAGCAGCTCCGTAGCCAAAAACATTCAGTACTTC. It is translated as CASSSVAKNIQYF.